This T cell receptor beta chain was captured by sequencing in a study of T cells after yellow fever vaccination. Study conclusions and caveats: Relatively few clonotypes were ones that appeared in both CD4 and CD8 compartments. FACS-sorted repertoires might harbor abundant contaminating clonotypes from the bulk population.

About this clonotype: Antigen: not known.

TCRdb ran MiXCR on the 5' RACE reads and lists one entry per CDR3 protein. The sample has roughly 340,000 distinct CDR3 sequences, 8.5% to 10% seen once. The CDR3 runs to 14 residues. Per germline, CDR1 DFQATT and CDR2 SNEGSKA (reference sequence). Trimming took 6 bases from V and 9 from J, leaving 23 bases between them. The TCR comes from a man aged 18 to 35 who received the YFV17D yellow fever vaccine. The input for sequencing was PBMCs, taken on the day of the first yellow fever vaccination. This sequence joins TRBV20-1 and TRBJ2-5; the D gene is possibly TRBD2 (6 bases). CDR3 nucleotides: TGCAGTGCCCAAAGGGGACTCCCCGGAGGGGCCCAGTACTTC. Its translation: CSAQRGLPGGAQYF.